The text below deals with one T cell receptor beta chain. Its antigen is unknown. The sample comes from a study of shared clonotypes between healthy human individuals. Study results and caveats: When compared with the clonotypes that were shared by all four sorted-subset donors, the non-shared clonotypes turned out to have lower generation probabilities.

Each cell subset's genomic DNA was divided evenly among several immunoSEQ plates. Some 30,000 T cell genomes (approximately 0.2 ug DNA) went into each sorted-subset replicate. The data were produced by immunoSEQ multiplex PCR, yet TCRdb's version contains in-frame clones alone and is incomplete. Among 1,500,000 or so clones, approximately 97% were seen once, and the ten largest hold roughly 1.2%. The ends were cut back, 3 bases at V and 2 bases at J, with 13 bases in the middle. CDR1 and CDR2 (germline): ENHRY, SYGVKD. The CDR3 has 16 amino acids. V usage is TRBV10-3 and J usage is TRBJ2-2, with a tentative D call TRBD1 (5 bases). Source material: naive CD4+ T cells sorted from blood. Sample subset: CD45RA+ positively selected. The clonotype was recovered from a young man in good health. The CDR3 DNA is TGTGCCATCAGTGATGGATTTAGGGGAAACACCGGGGAGCTGTTTTTT. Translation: CAISDGFRGNTGELFF.